This TCR beta chain was sequenced during a study of cytomegalovirus exposure and HLA in healthy donors. About this clone: Its cognate antigen is unknown.

Study results and limitations: The classifier reportedly diagnosed cytomegalovirus status with high sensitivity and specificity. Specific recognition of CMV antigens was confirmed in vitro for three chains (all CMV-associated).

Clones were read by immunoSEQ multiplex PCR, and TCRdb kept only the in-frame ones, dropping some. The sample holds about 150,000 clones; more than 70% are singletons and the top ten take 2% to 2.5%. The sample was PBMCs. This receptor was taken from a human donor in good health.

CDR3: CAWGTGNEKLFF. CDR3 DNA sequence: TGTGCCTGGGGGACAGGGAATGAAAAACTGTTTTTT. J is TRBJ1-4 and V is TRBV30; 9 bases match TRBD1. The CDR3 extends over 12 amino acids. Germline V gene lookup returns CDR1 GTSNPN and CDR2 SVGIG (reference sequence). The J segment lost 5 bases and the V segment lost 5 bases, leaving 0 bases of the junction unmatched.